This entry lists 9 T cell receptor beta chains sequenced from one sample in a study of Ad26.COV2.S vaccination and SARS-CoV-2 variants. Specified treatment: roughly 18 received Ad26.COV2.S at low or high dose, single or two shots; 5 received placebo; per-sample allocation not given. Sample collection was performed on day 63 after the first vaccine or placebo injection. Sequenced by immunoSEQ multiplex PCR; TCRdb stores in-frame clones only, minus some. The sample carries 290,000 or so clones, around 87% recorded once. The material sequenced was peripheral blood, taken in a trial of Ad26.COV2.S vaccine versus placebo. These receptors came from a person aged 18 to 65 who received the Ad26.COV2.S COVID-19 vaccine or a placebo.

This sequence joins TRBV12-2 and TRBJ2-4; the table's D call of TRBD2 was not tested on the DNA. TRBV12-2 is termed a pseudogene. The CDR3 loop spans 15 amino acids. CDR3 nucleotides: TGTGCAAGTCGCTCCCCCCGCGGGGCCAAAAACATTCAGTACTTC. Translation gives CASRSPRGAKNIQYF.

The chain carries TRBV6-5 and TRBJ2-3, with D possibly TRBD2 on 6 matching bases. Deletions cut 8 bases from V and 0 bases from J, with 12 bases between. This CDR3 is 14 amino acids long. Germline V gene lookup returns CDR1 MNHEY and CDR2 SVGAGI. The CDR3 DNA reads as TGTGCCAGCCGGGCGGGAACTAGCACAGATACGCAGTATTTT. This encodes CASRAGTSTDTQYF.

The rearrangement links TRBV19 to TRBJ2-2; 9 bases match TRBD1. Germline V lookup: CDR1 LNHDA, CDR2 SQIVND (reference sequence). Unmatched junction bases numbered 12, after V lost 8 bases and J lost 8 bases. This CDR3 spans 15 amino acids. This CDR3 is CASGPATGGPGELFF. The CDR3 DNA reads as TGTGCCAGTGGGCCAGCCACAGGGGGCCCTGGGGAGCTGTTTTTT. The full variable domain, its missing parts supplied by reference TRBV19 and TRBJ2-2, is DGGITQSPKYLFRKEGQNVTLSCEQNLNHDAMYWYRQDPGQGLRLIYYSQIVNDFQKGDIAEGYSVSREKKESFPLTVTSAQKNPTAFYLCASGPATGGPGELFFGEGSRLTVL.

This clone occurred once. The gene calls are TRBV20-1 and TRBJ2-1, with D perhaps TRBD2 (5 bases). Per the germline V gene, CDR1 is DFQATT and CDR2 is SNEGSKA (reference sequence). The CDR3 length is 14 residues. V lost 3 bases, J lost 0 bases, and 9 bases lay in between. This CDR3 is CSASSRGSYNEQFF. CDR3 coding DNA: TGCAGTGCTAGTTCACGGGGCTCCTACAATGAGCAGTTCTTC.

The chain recombines TRBV2 with TRBJ2-2; D is perhaps TRBD1 (5 bases). The CDR3 totals 14 residues. Germline lookup yields CDR1 SNHLY and CDR2 FYNNEI. V gave up 2 bases and J gave up 1 base, with 5 bases separating them. The CDR3 sequence: CASSEQGNTGELFF. The CDR3 nucleotides are TGTGCCAGCAGTGAACAGGGGAACACCGGGGAGCTGTTTTTT.

V is TRBV24-1 and J is TRBJ2-1, with D possibly matching TRBD2 (5 bases). The CDR3 has 13 residues. Trimming took off 8 bases at V and 6 bases at J, with 13 bases between the two ends. Germline values: CDR1 KGHDR, CDR2 SFDVKD. This CDR3 is CATNHPGSNEQFF. The CDR3 bases are TGTGCCACCAATCATCCGGGATCCAATGAGCAGTTCTTC.

Comments on this clone: Other DNA sequences in this sample translate to the same CDR3. The chain links TRBV19 to TRBJ2-7; the match to TRBD2 covers 10 bases. Germline CDR1 reads LNHDA; CDR2 reads SQIVND (reference sequence). The CDR3 length is 15 residues. V shed 1 base, J shed 3 bases, and the junction held 3 bases outside the gene matches. The CDR3 region is CASSIGLAGIYEQYF. CDR3 DNA: TGTGCCAGTAGTATAGGACTAGCGGGCATCTACGAGCAGTACTTC. Drawing the rest from reference TRBV19 and TRBJ2-7, the complete variable domain is DGGITQSPKYLFRKEGQNVTLSCEQNLNHDAMYWYRQDPGQGLRLIYYSQIVNDFQKGDIAEGYSVSREKKESFPLTVTSAQKNPTAFYLCASSIGLAGIYEQYFGPGTRLTVT.

This chain connects TRBV5-8 to TRBJ2-1; D possibly corresponds to TRBD2 (7 bases). From germline, CDR1 is SGHTS and CDR2 YDEGEE. The V end lost 0 bases, the J end lost 12 bases, and 16 bases lay between the germline ends. The CDR3 is 14 residues long. The CDR3 sequence: CASSLVAPGGGQFF. CDR3 DNA sequence: TGTGCCAGCAGCTTGGTGGCCCCGGGGGGCGGGCAGTTCTTC.

The V and J genes are TRBV19 and TRBJ1-5, with D perhaps TRBD1 (6 bases). The V gene's germline CDR1 is LNHDA and CDR2 SQIVND (reference sequence). Trimming pared 3 bases from V and 0 bases from J, leaving 9 bases between. CDR3 length: 15 residues. The CDR3 DNA follows: TGTGCCAGTAGTATCAGGGGCTATAGCAATCAGCCCCAGCATTTT. Protein sequence: CASSIRGYSNQPQHF.